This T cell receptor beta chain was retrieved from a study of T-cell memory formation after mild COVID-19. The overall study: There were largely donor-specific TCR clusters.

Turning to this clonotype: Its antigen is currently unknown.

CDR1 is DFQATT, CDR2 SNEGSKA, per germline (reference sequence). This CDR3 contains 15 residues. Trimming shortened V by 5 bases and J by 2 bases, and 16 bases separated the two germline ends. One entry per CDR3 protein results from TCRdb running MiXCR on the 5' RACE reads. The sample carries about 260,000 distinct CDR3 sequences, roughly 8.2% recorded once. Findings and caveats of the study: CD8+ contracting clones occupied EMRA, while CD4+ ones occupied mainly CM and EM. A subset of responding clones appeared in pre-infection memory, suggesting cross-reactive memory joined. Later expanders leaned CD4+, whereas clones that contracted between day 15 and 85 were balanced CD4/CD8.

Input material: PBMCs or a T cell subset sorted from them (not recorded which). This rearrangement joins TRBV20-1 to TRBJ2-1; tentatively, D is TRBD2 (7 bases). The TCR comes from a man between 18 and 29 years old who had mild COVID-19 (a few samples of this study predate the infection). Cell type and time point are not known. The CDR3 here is CSAVTAGAPYNEQFF. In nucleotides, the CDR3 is TGCAGTGCTGTTACCGCGGGGGCCCCCTACAATGAGCAGTTCTTC.